A single sample is the source of the 5 T cell receptor beta chains below, sequenced in a study of blood T cell repertoires in COVID-19. Assay: immunoSEQ multiplex PCR; the TCRdb copy retains only in-frame clones and omits some. The repertoire consists of over 120,000 clones, with 80% to 90% occurring once and the leading ten covering about 10%. The specimen was peripheral blood. The receptor set was obtained from a man aged 55 to 69 with active or convalescent COVID-19.

In this sample, this clone turned up a few times. This chain connects TRBV10-1 to TRBJ2-1, with 8 bases aligning to TRBD2. The CDR3 spans 14 residues. CDR1 and CDR2 (germline): WNHNN, SYGVQD (reference sequence). With V trimmed by 2 bases and J by 9 bases, 6 bases remained unmatched. CDR3 sequence (DNA): TGCGCCAGCAGTGAGGAGCGGGAGTGGGGTGAGCAGTTCTTC. Its translation: CASSEEREWGEQFF.

J is TRBJ1-2 and V is TRBV4-1; 7 nucleotides align to TRBD1. The V gene's germline CDR1 is MGHRA and CDR2 YSYEKL. The CDR3 consists of 18 residues. Trimming at V came to 5 bases and at J to 5 bases, leaving 20 bases not matched to a gene. The CDR3 region is CASSTKLHQGDFVYGYTF. CDR3 bases: TGCGCCAGCAGCACAAAACTACATCAGGGGGACTTCGTTTATGGCTACACCTTC.

The chain employs TRBV7-2 and TRBJ2-2; 12 nucleotides line up with TRBD2. The CDR3 loop spans 18 amino acids. Germline CDR1 and CDR2: SGHTA and FQGNSA. V shed 5 bases and J 2 bases; nucleotides not matched to a gene: 9. CDR3 region: CASSPPKTSGGNTGELFF. The CDR3 DNA reads TGTGCCAGCAGCCCCCCTAAGACTAGCGGGGGTAACACCGGGGAGCTGTTTTTT.

The chain combines TRBV9 with TRBJ1-6; 7 bases line up with TRBD1. Germline V CDR1 and CDR2: SGDLS, YYNGEE. V was pared by 2 bases and J by 8 bases, with 13 bases of the junction left unmatched. This CDR3 has 17 amino acids. CDR3 sequence reads: CASSVNTEQGRDSPLHF. CDR3 sequence (DNA): TGTGCCAGCAGCGTCAATACCGAACAGGGGCGAGATTCACCCCTCCACTTT. Full variable domain (remainder filled in from reference TRBV9 and TRBJ1-6): DSGVTQTPKHLITATGQRVTLRCSPRSGDLSVYWYQQSLDQGLQFLIQYYNGEERAKGNILERFSAQQFPDLHSELNLSSLELGDSALYFCASSVNTEQGRDSPLHFGNGTRLTVT.

This clone has more than one count but fewer than ten. In DNA form, the CDR3 reads TGCGCCAGCAGCCAAGGTTACATGGGACAGGCCTACAATGAGCAGTTCTTC. Translation: CASSQGYMGQAYNEQFF. This chain links TRBV4-3 with TRBJ2-1, with 8 nucleotides matching TRBD1. Germline CDR1 is LGHNA and CDR2 is YSLEER. CDR3 length: 17 amino acids. Trimming took 1 base from V and 2 from J; bases not matched to a gene: 7.